The clone carrying this T cell receptor (beta chain) has a count of ten or more. No antigen is known for it. This sample is part of a study of early T cells in non-severe SARS-CoV-2 infection. Study summary: Sequencing input comprised bulk RNA from unsorted whole blood; chain pairing was not available.

Study outcomes and limitations: Lookups in VDJdb leaned toward anti-spike CD8 responses and missed private and CD4 specificities.

The CDR3 has 15 amino acids. The ends were cut back, 10 bases at V and 4 bases at J, with 20 bases in the middle. Germline CDR1 and CDR2: LGHDT and YNNKEL (reference sequence). Attachment of unique molecular identifiers to individual cDNA molecules was performed. MiXCR, applied by TCRdb to the 5' RACE reads, yields one record per CDR3 protein. The sample comprises some 48,000 distinct CDR3 sequences, around 7.7% of which are singletons, and 5.8% rests with the top ten. The TCR sequence derives from an adult who was a healthcare worker with PCR-confirmed SARS-CoV-2 infection or an uninfected control (not recorded which). The V and J genes are TRBV3-1 and TRBJ2-1, with D tentatively TRBD1 (6 bases). Sequenced sample: whole blood. The CDR3 DNA reads as TGTGCCACCGAACTAAACAGGGCCGGGTACAATGAGCAGTTCTTC. This codes for CATELNRAGYNEQFF.